The T cell receptor beta chain under discussion was sequenced for a study of cytomegalovirus exposure and HLA in healthy donors. The study, taken as a whole, reports: The study carried out a later analysis of TCR beta sequences. It associated 16,951 of them with specific HLA alleles at a false discovery rate of 0.05. V- and J-gene trimming in TCR beta was tied to a missense DCLRE1C variant by an analysis performed later. Most of the TCR beta V segments (in an earlier analysis) were productive either about 87% or about 30% of the time. Most CMV-associated TCR beta chains were later found to appear HLA-restricted.

The CDR3 contains 18 residues. V lost 1 base to trimming and J lost 2 bases; unmatched junction nucleotides: 10. CDR1 and CDR2 (germline): SGHRS, YFSETQ. The PCR was carried out with 60 Vbeta primers and 13 Jbeta primers. The data were produced by immunoSEQ multiplex PCR, yet TCRdb's version contains in-frame clones alone and is incomplete. The profile shows about 130,000 clones, 78% of them singletons. Comments on this clone: The target antigen is unknown.

The sequence came from a woman in her thirties or forties in good health and CMV-seronegative. Sequenced sample: PBMCs. V is TRBV5-1 and J is TRBJ1-2; 11 positions agree with TRBD1. CDR3 residues: CASSLTDRGHGMNYGYTF. In DNA, the CDR3 is TGCGCCAGCAGCTTGACGGACAGGGGGCATGGTATGAACTATGGCTACACCTTC.